These 27 T cell receptor beta chains were sequenced from one sample in a study of T cell repertoires in cytomegalovirus infection. In TCRdb, the reads were re-called with MiXCR into one record per CDR3 protein. Here the sample spans 510,000 or so distinct CDR3 sequences, about a quarter being singletons. The sequenced material came from PBMCs. The source of these receptors is a human donor in good health (CMV status not recorded). Some clones in this sample may be carry-over from other donors' samples.

This clonotype has at least ten counts. This rearrangement joins TRBV7-7 to TRBJ2-3; possible D gene TRBD1, 6 bases. The V gene lost 4 bases and the J gene lost 4 bases, with 21 bases spanning the gap. Germline-derived CDR1 and CDR2 are SSHAT and FNYEAQ (reference sequence). The CDR3 is 17 residues long. The CDR3 loop is CASSSYPRGGKADTQYF. CDR3 coding DNA: TGTGCCAGCAGCTCCTATCCTCGAGGGGGTAAAGCAGATACGCAGTATTTT. Combining the CDR3 with reference TRBV7-7 and TRBJ2-3 gives the whole variable domain GAGVSQSPRYKVTKRGQDVTLRCDPISSHATLYWYQQALGQGPEFLTYFNYEAQPDKSGLPSDRFSAERPEGSISTLTIQRTEQRDSAMYRCASSSYPRGGKADTQYFGPGTRLTVL.

The CDR3 DNA sequence: TGCAGTGCTAGGGCCCCTTGGGAGCGGAAGAGCTCCTACGAGCAGTACTTC. Its protein is CSARAPWERKSSYEQYF. The chain is built from TRBV20-1 and TRBJ2-7; D might be TRBD2 (5 bases). The CDR3 totals 17 residues. Trimming pared 3 bases from V and 0 bases from J, leaving 21 bases between. The germline V gene encodes CDR1 DFQATT and CDR2 SNEGSKA (reference sequence).

This clonotype was picked up a small number of times. CDR3: CASRGGGTGSYEQYV. The CDR3 DNA is TGTGCCAGCAGAGGAGGGGGGACAGGGTCCTACGAGCAGTACGTC. The chain joins TRBV6-2 or TRBV6-3 to TRBJ2-7, with TRBD1 matching 9 bases. The CDR3 length is 15 residues. CDR1 MNHEY and CDR2 SVGEGT come from the germline V gene. The J segment lost 1 base and the V segment lost 6 bases, leaving 7 bases of the junction unmatched.

The V and J genes are TRBV6-5 and TRBJ2-3, with TRBD1 as a possible D gene (6 bases). The CDR3 sequence is 15 residues long. CDR1 is MNHEY and CDR2 is SVGAGI in the germline V gene. Trimming cost V 7 bases and J 5 bases, with 19 bases left between them. CDR3 coding DNA: TGTGCCAGCACTTCCTCGAGGGGGAAGGTAGATACGCAGTATTTT. This encodes CASTSSRGKVDTQYF.

V is TRBV6-5 and J is TRBJ1-5, with D perhaps TRBD1 (6 bases). This CDR3 region has 16 residues. The V gene lost 5 bases and the J gene lost 3 bases, with 17 bases spanning the gap. From germline, CDR1 is MNHEY and CDR2 SVGAGI. The CDR3, as DNA: TGTGCCAGCAGTCGAAGACCCCAGGGGTCCAATCAGCCCCAGCATTTT. Amino acid sequence: CASSRRPQGSNQPQHF.

This clonotype turned up a few times. V and J are TRBV7-2 and TRBJ2-5; 10 bases match TRBD1. J lost 4 bases, V lost 5 bases, and 7 bases had no gene match. Germline lookup yields CDR1 SGHTA and CDR2 FQGNSA. CDR3 length equals 15 residues. The CDR3 coding sequence is TGTGCCAGCAGCCAGGACAGGGGGAAAGGAGAGACCCAGTACTTC. Translated: CASSQDRGKGETQYF.

The chain employs TRBV5-1 and TRBJ1-1; 9 bases are shared with TRBD1. Trimming cost V 6 bases and J 4 bases; bases outside gene matches: 4. The germline gives CDR1 SGHRS, CDR2 YFSETQ. The CDR3 consists of 13 residues. This CDR3 reads CASTLGQGTEAFF. CDR3 nucleotides: TGCGCCAGCACCCTGGGACAGGGCACTGAAGCTTTCTTT.

At least ten counts were recorded for this clonotype. J is TRBJ2-5 and V is TRBV7-2; 8 positions agree with TRBD2. CDR3 size: 13 residues. Germline V lookup: CDR1 SGHTA, CDR2 FQGNSA. V shed 4 bases, J shed 4 bases, and the junction held 2 bases outside the gene matches. The CDR3 is CASSSSGRETQYF. The DNA for the CDR3 is TGTGCCAGCAGCTCCAGCGGGAGAGAGACCCAGTACTTC.

This clonotype has just a few counts. The V gene is TRBV2, the J gene TRBJ1-2, with TRBD1 as a possible D gene (5 bases). V was cut by 4 bases and J by 1 base, with 10 bases left in between. This CDR3 is 14 amino acids long. Per germline, CDR1 SNHLY and CDR2 FYNNEI. Written as DNA, the CDR3 is TGTGCCAGCAGTGTCGCGGGGGATAACTATGGCTACACCTTC. Protein: CASSVAGDNYGYTF.

This clonotype was detected only once. The J gene is TRBJ2-6, the V gene TRBV30, with unresolved D. The CDR3 has 13 amino acids. Germline V gene sequence: CDR1 GTSNPN, CDR2 SVGIG (reference sequence). Trimming shortened V by 3 bases and J by 2 bases, and 5 bases separated the two germline ends. This chain's CDR3 is CAWRSAGANVLTF. CDR3 coding DNA: TGTGCCTGGAGGAGCGCTGGGGCCAACGTCCTGACTTTC. Supplemented by reference TRBV30 and TRBJ2-6, the full variable domain reads SQTIHQWPATLVQPVGSPLSLECTVEGTSNPNLYWYRQAAGRGLQLLFYSVGIGQISSEVPQNLSASRPQDRQFILSSKKLLLSDSGFYLCAWRSAGANVLTFGAGSRLTVL.

This clonotype was observed a few times. CDR3 DNA sequence: TGTGCCAGCAGCCCGACTACCAATGAGCAGTTCTTC. It translates to CASSPTTNEQFF. The genes are TRBV13 and TRBJ2-1; D is possibly TRBD2 (5 bases). The V gene's germline CDR1 is PRHDT and CDR2 FYEKMQ (reference sequence). The CDR3 covers 12 residues. The V end was cut by 5 bases, the J end by 6 bases, with 8 bases between.

V usage is TRBV18 and J usage is TRBJ2-5; 8 bases fit TRBD1. The CDR3 sequence is 15 residues long. The trim removed 0 bases at V and 4 bases at J, leaving 4 bases unmatched. Germline CDR1 KGHSH, CDR2 LQKENI. The CDR3 spells CASSPPLGTGETQYF. The CDR3 DNA is TGTGCCAGCTCACCACCACTTGGGACAGGAGAGACCCAGTACTTC.

In its sample, this clonotype was seen a few times. This chain uses TRBV7-2 with TRBJ1-2, with 9 bases aligning to TRBD1. CDR1 and CDR2 from the germline V gene are SGHTA and FQGNSA. The V segment lost 5 bases and the J segment 1 base; nucleotides outside the gene matches: 14. The CDR3 covers 18 residues. In nucleotides, the CDR3 is TGTGCCAGCAGCCGACAGTTGTACCAGACAGGGGGTAACTATGGCTACACCTTC. It codes for CASSRQLYQTGGNYGYTF.

In this sample, this clonotype turned up many times. This chain links TRBV6-2 or TRBV6-3 with TRBJ2-7; no firm D call. V lost 4 bases and J 2 bases, leaving 6 bases between the germline ends. Germline-derived CDR1 and CDR2 are MNHEY and SVGEGT. The CDR3 is 12 residues long. As DNA, the CDR3 is TGTGCCAGCAGTTCGAGCGCCTACGAGCAGTACGTC. It encodes CASSSSAYEQYV.

This clonotype has just a few counts. This chain links TRBV4-2 with TRBJ2-2; TRBD1 matches 10 bases. CDR3 length: 17 amino acids. V was clipped by 1 base and J by 2 bases; unmatched bases: 4. Per germline, CDR1 LGHNA and CDR2 YNFKEQ. The chain's CDR3 is CASSQAGQGRNTGELFF. For the CDR3, the DNA is TGTGCCAGCAGCCAAGCGGGACAGGGGAGAAACACCGGGGAGCTGTTTTTT.

In its sample, this clonotype was seen a few times. The rearrangement joins TRBV29-1 to TRBJ1-2, with D hard to call. V lost 5 bases to trimming and J lost 8 bases, with 15 bases between them. This CDR3 is built from 12 residues. The germline gives CDR1 SQVTM, CDR2 ANQGSEA. This chain's CDR3 is CSVRALSGGYTF. Written as DNA, the CDR3 is TGCAGCGTTAGAGCACTGTCTGGCGGCTACACCTTC.

This clonotype came up a few times. The genes are TRBV6-5 and TRBJ2-7; 7 nucleotides line up with TRBD1. CDR1 and CDR2 (germline): MNHEY, SVGAGI. The CDR3 totals 15 residues. V lost 7 bases, J lost 2 bases, and 11 bases stayed unmatched. In nucleotides, the CDR3 is TGTGCCAGCACCTCTGGGGCAGGGGGAGCCTACGAGCAGTACTTC. This encodes CASTSGAGGAYEQYF.

This clonotype was picked up many times. CDR3 coding DNA: TGTGCCAGCAGCTTAGCCGCGAGCTATGGCTACACCTTC. Its translation: CASSLAASYGYTF. The gene calls are TRBV7-2 and TRBJ1-2, with D unresolved. Per the germline V gene, CDR1 is SGHTA and CDR2 is FQGNSA. CDR3 length equals 13 residues. Between the trimmed V and J ends, which lost 0 bases and 4 bases, there was a span of 6 bases.

This clonotype was detected only a few times. The chain links TRBV15 to TRBJ2-5; D remains unclear. This CDR3 is built from 16 residues. Germline V gene lookup returns CDR1 LNHNV and CDR2 YYDKDF (reference sequence). V gave up 0 bases and J gave up 4 bases, with 15 bases separating them. In DNA form, the CDR3 reads TGTGCCACCAGCAGAGATTTAGGAGCTGTGGGAGAGACCCAGTACTTC. It translates to CATSRDLGAVGETQYF.

The table lists this clonotype with many counts. The chain links TRBV12-3 or TRBV12-4 to TRBJ1-1; the match to TRBD1 covers 9 bases. V trimming: 6 bases; J trimming: 6 bases; junction bases outside the gene matches: 14. The CDR3 loop spans 16 amino acids. In DNA, the CDR3 is TGTGCCAGCAGAGGGGGTGGACAGGGGCGTCAGGCTGAAGCTTTCTTT. Translating gives CASRGGGQGRQAEAFF.

The chain combines TRBV20-1 with TRBJ2-1; 13 bases are a match to TRBD2. The CDR3 is made up of 15 amino acids. From germline, CDR1 is DFQATT and CDR2 SNEGSKA (reference sequence). Unmatched junction bases numbered 12, after V lost 4 bases and J lost 12 bases. For the CDR3, the DNA is TGCAGTGCTAAAGCCAGGACTAGCGGGAGAAACTGGCAGTTCTTC. This encodes CSAKARTSGRNWQFF.

The chain is built from TRBV2 and TRBJ1-1; 9 bases match TRBD1. This CDR3 comprises 14 residues. The J segment lost 4 bases and the V segment lost 5 bases, leaving 5 bases of the junction unmatched. Per germline, CDR1 SNHLY and CDR2 FYNNEI. For the CDR3, the DNA is TGTGCCAGCAGTCAACAGGGGGCTAGCACTGAAGCTTTCTTT. Protein sequence: CASSQQGASTEAFF.

V gene TRBV7-9 combines with J gene TRBJ2-1, with unresolved D. Germline V CDR1 and CDR2: SEHNR, FQNEAQ (reference sequence). The CDR3 covers 11 residues. The V and J ends lost 8 bases and 7 bases respectively, with 9 bases between them. CDR3 amino acids: CASPGVNEQFF. CDR3 in DNA: TGTGCCAGCCCTGGCGTTAATGAGCAGTTCTTC.

This clonotype was recorded many times. V is TRBV7-2 and J is TRBJ1-2; TRBD1 matches at 11 bases. The CDR3 is 15 amino acids. Germline V gene sequence: CDR1 SGHTA, CDR2 FQGNSA. J lost 6 bases, V lost 4 bases, and 7 bases had no gene match. The CDR3: CASSSYRDRGDGYTF. The CDR3 nucleotides are TGTGCCAGCAGCTCTTACCGGGACAGGGGGGATGGCTACACCTTC.

This clonotype was recorded many times. The chain has TRBV7-2 and TRBJ2-1; D is unclear. The CDR3 consists of 15 residues. The V end was cut by 0 bases, the J end by 2 bases, with 8 bases between. Germline V lookup: CDR1 SGHTA, CDR2 FQGNSA. CDR3 bases: TGTGCCAGCAGCTTAGCCCAGTTCCCCTACAATGAGCAGTTCTTC. This encodes CASSLAQFPYNEQFF. Based on the CDR3 plus reference TRBV7-2 and TRBJ2-1, the full variable domain is GAGVSQSPSNKVTEKGKDVELRCDPISGHTALYWYRQSLGQGLEFLIYFQGNSAPDKSGLPSDRFSAERTGGSVSTLTIQRTQQEDSAVYLCASSLAQFPYNEQFFGPGTRLTVL.

In its sample, this clonotype was seen a few times. The chain links TRBV27 to TRBJ1-6; D unclear. V was trimmed by 2 bases and J by 15 bases, leaving 20 bases between them. The V gene's germline CDR1 is MNHEY and CDR2 SMNVEV (reference sequence). The CDR3 has 15 residues. In nucleotides, the CDR3 is TGTGCCAGCAGTTTAAGGCGGGGATCGGTAACTCTCCTCCACTTT. Encoded protein: CASSLRRGSVTLLHF.

This clonotype has more than one count but fewer than ten. CDR3 region: CASSYKWRLGGDNSPLHF. The CDR3 bases are TGTGCCAGCAGTTACAAGTGGCGCCTGGGAGGGGATAATTCACCCCTCCACTTT. The V and J genes are TRBV6-5 and TRBJ1-6; D perhaps matches TRBD1 (5 bases). Germline loops: CDR1 MNHEY, CDR2 SVGAGI. The CDR3 length is 18 residues. V lost 2 bases, J lost 5 bases, and 19 bases lay in between.